The rows below give T cell receptor beta chains drawn from one sample of a study of CD8 T cells in Susac syndrome. TCRdb redid the calling of the immunoSEQ multiplex PCR reads with MiXCR, one entry per CDR3 protein. The sample holds roughly 120,000 distinct CDR3 sequences, about 92% seen once. Material: CD8+ T cells from PBMCs. All receptors come from a human donor with multiple sclerosis. Both conserved end residues are part of each CDR3. A D gene is named only where the DNA matches it firmly. Where a row states a size, it is once, few, many or the class of an expanded clone; other rows omit it.

V gene	clone size	J gene	D gene	CDR3 protein	CDR3 DNA
TRBV11-2	once	TRBJ2-7	-	CASSWRARETYEQYF	TGTGCCAGCAGCTGGAGGGCGCGGGAAACCTACGAGCAGTACTTC
TRBV4-1	-	TRBJ1-2	-	CASSHGTGNYGYTF	TGCGCCAGCAGCCACGGGACGGGTAACTATGGCTACACCTTC
TRBV13	-	TRBJ2-5	-	CASSLKTAPNGETQYF	TGTGCCAGCAGCTTAAAGACAGCACCAAACGGGGAGACCCAGTACTTC
TRBV25-1	-	TRBJ1-2	TRBD1	CASSEGTGFGYTF	TGTGCCAGCAGTGAAGGGACAGGGTTTGGCTACACCTTC
TRBV5-1	once	TRBJ2-5	TRBD2	CASSRLAGGRETQYF	TGCGCCAGCAGCAGACTAGCGGGGGGCCGAGAGACCCAGTACTTC
TRBV7-2	-	TRBJ1-1	-	CASSFVTVKNTEAFF	TGTGCCAGCAGCTTCGTAACAGTAAAGAACACTGAAGCTTTCTTT
TRBV28	-	TRBJ2-2	-	CASRVAGELFF	TGTGCCAGCAGGGTAGCGGGGGAGCTGTTTTTT
TRBV7-9	once	TRBJ1-5	-	CASSLEAQPQHF	TGTGCCAGCAGCTTAGAGGCTCAGCCCCAGCATTTT
TRBV12-3/TRBV12-4	-	TRBJ1-1	TRBD1	CASSLGDRVTTEAFF	TGTGCCAGCAGTTTAGGGGACAGGGTTACCACTGAAGCTTTCTTT
TRBV5-1	-	TRBJ2-1	-	CASSFLGAGEQFF	TGCGCCAGCAGCTTCCTAGGGGCAGGTGAGCAGTTCTTC
TRBV4-1	few	TRBJ1-1	-	CASNGGSHTEAFF	TGCGCCAGCAACGGGGGCAGCCACACTGAAGCTTTCTTT
TRBV11-2	-	TRBJ1-3	-	CASSLGGTGNTIYF	TGTGCCAGCAGCTTGGGGGGAACTGGAAACACCATATATTTT
TRBV20-1	-	TRBJ2-1	-	CSARSRNSYNEQFF	TGCAGTGCTAGATCCCGAAACTCCTACAATGAGCAGTTCTTC
TRBV27	-	TRBJ1-4	TRBD1	CASSLGTGLGEKLFF	TGTGCCAGCAGTTTAGGGACAGGGTTGGGTGAAAAACTGTTTTTT
TRBV19	few	TRBJ1-1	TRBD1	CASSLGQLNTEAFF	TGTGCCAGTAGTCTGGGACAGCTGAACACTGAAGCTTTCTTT
TRBV27	-	TRBJ1-2	-	CASSMMAGLSYGYTF	TGTGCCAGCAGTATGATGGCAGGCCTTTCCTATGGCTACACCTTC
TRBV9	-	TRBJ2-3	TRBD2	CASSVASGGAGDTQYF	TGTGCCAGCAGCGTAGCTAGCGGGGGGGCAGGAGATACGCAGTATTTT
TRBV29-1	-	TRBJ2-1	-	CSVDNPVGPYNEQFF	TGCAGCGTTGATAATCCCGTGGGACCTTACAATGAGCAGTTCTTC
TRBV15	-	TRBJ1-5	-	CATSGSWKNQPQHF	TGTGCCACCAGCGGTTCGTGGAAAAATCAGCCCCAGCATTTT
TRBV7-7	-	TRBJ2-5	TRBD1	CASTRGLETQYF	TGTGCCAGCACCAGGGGGCTGGAGACCCAGTACTTC
TRBV12-5	-	TRBJ2-1	-	CASRGGGSYNEQFF	TGTGCTAGTCGAGGGGGGGGGTCCTACAATGAGCAGTTCTTC
TRBV6-6	-	TRBJ2-1	TRBD2	CASSPFSGAYNEQFF	TGTGCCAGCAGCCCCTTTAGCGGGGCCTACAATGAGCAGTTCTTC
TRBV27	-	TRBJ1-1	-	CASTLGRGAEAFF	TGTGCCAGCACCCTGGGACGTGGCGCTGAAGCTTTCTTT
TRBV7-8	-	TRBJ1-5	-	CASSLPGTANQPQHF	TGTGCCAGCAGCCTGCCGGGAACAGCCAATCAGCCCCAGCATTTT
TRBV15	-	TRBJ2-5	TRBD2	CATSRDLGRGDQETQYF	TGTGCCACCAGCAGAGACTTGGGGCGGGGGGATCAAGAGACCCAGTACTTC
TRBV5-1	-	TRBJ2-1	-	CASSLDSPISYNEQFF	TGCGCCAGCAGCTTGGATTCCCCGATCTCCTACAATGAGCAGTTCTTC
TRBV9	-	TRBJ2-5	TRBD1	CASSERDRDYYQETQYF	TGTGCCAGCAGCGAAAGGGACAGGGACTACTACCAAGAGACCCAGTACTTC
TRBV7-6	-	TRBJ2-5	-	CASSLGGGHSSQETQYF	TGTGCCAGCAGCTTAGGGGGTGGACACTCTAGCCAAGAGACCCAGTACTTC
TRBV4-2	-	TRBJ2-7	-	CASSQEGSEYEQYF	TGTGCCAGCAGCCAAGAAGGTTCCGAATACGAGCAGTACTTC
TRBV11-1	-	TRBJ2-3	-	CASSLVATLQYF	TGTGCCAGCAGCTTAGTAGCGACTCTTCAGTATTTT
TRBV4-1	-	TRBJ1-1	-	CASSHATGLLNTEAFF	TGCGCCAGCAGCCACGCTACAGGGCTACTGAACACTGAAGCTTTCTTT
TRBV6-5	few	TRBJ2-3	TRBD1	CASSLGQGTDTQYF	TGTGCCAGCAGCCTGGGACAGGGGACAGATACGCAGTATTTT
TRBV13	-	TRBJ2-2	TRBD1	CASSLRRTGIQSGELFF	TGTGCCAGCAGCTTACGCCGGACAGGGATTCAATCCGGGGAGCTGTTTTTT
TRBV6-1	-	TRBJ1-1	-	CASSDVRVLNTEAFF	TGTGCCAGCAGTGATGTGAGGGTTTTGAACACTGAAGCTTTCTTT
TRBV4-1	-	TRBJ2-1	-	CASSETGTNNEQFF	TGCGCCAGCAGCGAGACCGGGACGAACAATGAGCAGTTCTTC
TRBV9	-	TRBJ2-2	-	CASSVGGAGPGELFF	TGTGCCAGCAGCGTAGGGGGGGCCGGACCCGGGGAGCTGTTTTTT